This entry describes one TCR beta chain. The antigen this receptor binds is unknown. Base qualities are not provided; no much larger clone lies one nucleotide away. The sample originates from a study of blood T cell repertoires in COVID-19 (dated by TCRdb to between 2020 and 2021). Turning to the overall study: Samples covering the acute and convalescent phases of COVID-19 were provided by collaborators in the United States, Italy and Spain. Subjects who had been exposed to COVID-19, were actively infected with it, or had recovered from it provided the deeply sampled blood TCRbeta repertoires that made up the dataset. A freely available public database, intended as a resource for researchers studying the immune response to SARS-CoV-2, is where the repertoires were released. Nearly every sample came with metadata listing a de-identified subject ID, COVID-19 status, age in years and sex. The samples were drawn from two sources: the first 160 participants of the ongoing ImmuneRACE study, and 1,254 subjects contributed by 6 global collaborators. The prospective study material was composed of cDNA or gDNA derived from T cells, B-cell-depleted T cells, or PBMCs. Where available, HLA class I and class II types were taken from metadata supplied by the sample provider and were not determined by assay-based typing.

TCRbeta CDR3 regions were amplified from genomic DNA by means of the immunoSEQ Assay, a bias-controlled multiplex PCR. The study's processing was this. Within the assay, amplification of reference gene primers was used to estimate how many nucleated cells each sample contained. To quantify the absolute abundance of each unique TCRbeta CDR3 rearrangement, sequence reads were collapsed and filtered. For each sample, productive Simpson clonality was calculated as the square root of Simpson's diversity index across productive rearrangements. Drawn from immuneACCESS, this table holds only the in-frame rearrangements with V and J called that TCRdb kept. Clones are partly lost; checked studies trace under half to an unresolved V gene and leave the rest unexplained. For V, J and clone size, that table is used; D and trimming come from the DNA. For this sample there are approximately 92,000 clones; 80% appear just once. The ten top clones hold 8% to 9% of the sample.

Samples from volunteer blood donors who had recovered from COVID-19 were contributed by a second Seattle source. Whole blood was collected in K2EDTA tubes by collaborating institutions according to the institutions' own protocols. Collaborator samples were shipped for TCRbeta analysis as frozen whole blood, isolated PBMCs, or DNA extracted from either sample type. Findings and caveats that apply to the study as a whole: The amount of clinical and demographic metadata varied by source and participant and was provided uncurated.

Sequencing was carried out using peripheral blood. The clonotype comes from a man aged 50 to 59 who had recovered from COVID-19.

The CDR3 reads as follows: CATSRSDRAYSNQPQHF. The sequence in DNA is TGTGCCACCAGCAGGTCGGACAGAGCTTATAGCAATCAGCCCCAGCATTTT. The rearranged segments are TRBV15 and TRBJ1-5; tentative D gene TRBD1, with 6 bases matching. CDR1 and CDR2 (LNHNV, YYDKDF) derive from the germline V gene (reference sequence). The trim is 3 bases for V and 0 bases for J, with a gap of 15 bases between the germline ends. Measured from the cysteine to the phenylalanine, the CDR3 is 17 residues long. Here the CDR3 DNA is all that survives: 51 bases in frame from base 1.